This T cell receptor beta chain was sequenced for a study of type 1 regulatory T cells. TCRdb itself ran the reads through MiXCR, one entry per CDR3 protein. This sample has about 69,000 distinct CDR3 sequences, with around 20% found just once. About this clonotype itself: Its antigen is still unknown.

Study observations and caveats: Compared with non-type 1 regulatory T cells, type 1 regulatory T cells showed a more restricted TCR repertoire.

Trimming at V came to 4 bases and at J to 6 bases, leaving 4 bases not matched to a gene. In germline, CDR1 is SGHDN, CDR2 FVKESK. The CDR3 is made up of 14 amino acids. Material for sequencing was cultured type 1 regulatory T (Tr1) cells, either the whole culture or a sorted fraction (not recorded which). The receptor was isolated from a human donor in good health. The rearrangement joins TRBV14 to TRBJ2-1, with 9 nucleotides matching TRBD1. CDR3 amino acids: CASSPGTGINEQFF. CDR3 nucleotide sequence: TGTGCCAGCAGCCCGGGGACAGGGATCAATGAGCAGTTCTTC.